What follows describes a single T cell receptor (beta chain). The target antigen is unknown. The CDR3 has 14 amino acids. Germline V lookup: CDR1 SGHTA, CDR2 FQGTGA. V lost 1 base and J lost 6, with 11 bases in between. The source of the sample is a study of vaccination effects on CD4 cells after COVID-19. The overall study: A couple of convalescent patients provided samples 16 days and one week prevaccination.

Libraries were prepared by immunoSEQ multiplex PCR; TCRdb keeps only in-frame clonotypes and omits some of them. The table records 20,000 to 25,000 clones, more than 60% of them present only once. ViraFEST expansion of antigen-specific CD4+ T cells with viral peptide pools preceded sequencing. Following culture for approximately 11 days, CD4+ T cells were isolated. The individual was infected with SARS-CoV-2 between March and December 2020, as confirmed by PCR. Both day 3 and day 7 saw half the medium replaced with IL-2 medium. The genes are TRBV7-3 and TRBJ2-3; D gene ambiguous. Sequencing was performed on CD4+ T cells from PBMCs cultured with a peptide pool, taken before COVID-19 vaccination. The origin of this receptor is a human donor who had a prior SARS-CoV-2 infection. CDR3 loop: CASSLNLQTDTQYF. The CDR3 region has the DNA TGTGCCAGCAGCTTAAACCTCCAGACGGATACGCAGTATTTT.